This TCR beta chain was observed in a study of blood T cells in healthy people across ages. The V gene lost 8 bases and the J gene lost 1 base, with 14 bases spanning the gap. The germline gives CDR1 KGHSH, CDR2 LQKENI. CDR3 length: 14 residues. Combining a sample-barcoded 5' primer with a J-beta primer mix, a second PCR ran for roughly 7 to 12 cycles. MiXCR, applied by TCRdb to the 5' RACE reads, yields one record per CDR3 protein. Of about 1.7 million distinct CDR3 sequences in the sample, approximately 28% were seen once. The sequencing sample was made of blood. This sequence originates from a woman aged 25 to 39 in good health. V is TRBV18 and J is TRBJ1-1; D unclear. The CDR3 region is CASSPPVGNTEAFF. The DNA for the CDR3 is TGTGCCAGCAGCCCCCCCGTGGGGAACACTGAAGCTTTCTTT.